This is a list of T cell receptor beta chains from one sample in a study of shared clonotypes between healthy human individuals. Libraries were prepared by immunoSEQ multiplex PCR; TCRdb keeps only in-frame clonotypes and omits some of them. The sample includes roughly 590,000 clones, around 95% of them seen just once. The sequenced sample was naive CD8+ T cells sorted from blood. All receptors come from a woman aged 25 to 39 in good health. Both conserved end residues are part of each CDR3. The order of the fields is clone size, J gene, V gene, D gene, CDR3 length, CDR3 DNA, CDR3 protein. The D gene is left open where the match is weak. The size entry is marked missing in some rows and otherwise reads once, few, many or a size class.

>.|TRBJ2-3|TRBV28|TRBD2|15
TGTGCCAGCAGGGGGAGGGGACTCGCCACAGATACGCAGTATTTT
CASRGRGLATDTQYF
>.|TRBJ1-1|TRBV6-5|.|15
TGTGCCAGCAGGATACCGGGAGCTTTGAACACTGAAGCTTTCTTT
CASRIPGALNTEAFF
>once|TRBJ2-7|TRBV5-4|TRBD2|15
TGTGCCAGCAGCCCGGGGACTAGCGGGCGATACGAGCAGTACTTC
CASSPGTSGRYEQYF
>.|TRBJ2-7|TRBV30|.|14
TGTGCCTGGAGTCATACAGGGTGGGCCTACGAGCAGTACTTC
CAWSHTGWAYEQYF
>once|TRBJ1-1|TRBV4-2|.|14
TGTGCCAGCAGCCATCTCGAAGGGGTGGCTGAAGCTTTCTTT
CASSHLEGVAEAFF
>once|TRBJ2-7|TRBV11-2|.|11
TGTGCCAGCAGCCCAGCACAAGAGCAGTACTTC
CASSPAQEQYF
>.|TRBJ2-1|TRBV27|.|15
TGTGCCAGCAGTTTACGGGGGGCCAACTACAATGAGCAGTTCTTC
CASSLRGANYNEQFF
>.|TRBJ2-4|TRBV7-9|.|14
TGTGCCAGCAGCGATTGGGGGACTGGGTACATTCAGTACTTC
CASSDWGTGYIQYF
>.|TRBJ1-3|TRBV29-1|TRBD1|16
TGCAGCGTTACCGGGGACAGTCTGATCTCTGGAAACACCATATATTTT
CSVTGDSLISGNTIYF
>.|TRBJ1-1|TRBV6-5|.|14
TGTGCCAGCAGTTACTCGAGTATTAACACTGAAGCTTTCTTT
CASSYSSINTEAFF
>.|TRBJ2-3|TRBV28|.|15
TGTGCCAGCAGCTCTGGGGATTTGGTTACAGATACGCAGTATTTT
CASSSGDLVTDTQYF
>.|TRBJ2-6|TRBV5-5|.|18
TGTGCCAGCAGCTTGGATGGAGGGAATCCTACTGGGGCCAACGTCCTGACTTTC
CASSLDGGNPTGANVLTF
>once|TRBJ2-3|TRBV19|.|16
TGTGCCAGTAGTGCAGGGACTTTCCGACCCACAGATACGCAGTATTTT
CASSAGTFRPTDTQYF
>.|TRBJ2-7|TRBV11-2|.|14
TGTGCCAGCAGCTTAGTGCAGGGGTCCTACGAGCAGTACTTC
CASSLVQGSYEQYF
>.|TRBJ1-5|TRBV10-2|.|16
TGCGCCAGCAGTGAGCCTACAGGGCCTCAAGCGTGGCCCCAGCATTTT
CASSEPTGPQAWPQHF
>.|TRBJ2-7|TRBV9|.|14
TGTGCCAGCAGCGTAGAGTGGGGGGCCTACGAGCAGTACTTC
CASSVEWGAYEQYF
>.|TRBJ1-5|TRBV19|.|15
TGTGCCAGTAGTATATGGGGTGGGAGCAATCAGCCCCAGCATTTT
CASSIWGGSNQPQHF
>.|TRBJ1-1|TRBV28|.|12
TGTGCCAGCAGTTATAGAGGAACTGAAGCTTTCTTT
CASSYRGTEAFF
>.|TRBJ2-5|TRBV27|.|10
TGTGCCAGCAGTAGGGAGACCCAGTACTTC
CASSRETQYF
>few|TRBJ1-1|TRBV10-3|.|16
TGTGCCATCAGTGAGTCCTCAGGACCAGCAGACACTGAAGCTTTCTTT
CAISESSGPADTEAFF
>.|TRBJ2-5|TRBV7-9|TRBD2|14
TGTGCCAGCAGCGATGGACTAGCGGCGGAGACCCAGTACTTC
CASSDGLAAETQYF
>.|TRBJ2-7|TRBV6-6|TRBD1|14
TGTGCCAGCAGTCCTACAGGGGTCTCCTACGAGCAGTACTTC
CASSPTGVSYEQYF
>.|TRBJ2-3|TRBV13|.|14
TGTGCCAGCAGCTTAGAGCCACAAGGAGATACGCAGTATTTT
CASSLEPQGDTQYF
>.|TRBJ1-1|TRBV5-4|.|18
TGTGCCAGCAGCCCGACAAACCGGCAGGGGTTTGTGAACACTGAAGCTTTCTTT
CASSPTNRQGFVNTEAFF
>.|TRBJ2-5|TRBV5-4|.|16
TGTGCCAGCAGCTTGGCCGGGGCAGGGGGGGTAGAGACCCAGTACTTC
CASSLAGAGGVETQYF
>.|TRBJ2-1|TRBV27|TRBD2|15
TGTGCCAGCAGTTTGGGCCCTCTGGGGGGGGTCGAGCAGTTCTTC
CASSLGPLGGVEQFF
>.|TRBJ2-7|TRBV19|.|15
TGTGCCAGTCACAAAGGAAGGGCGGAGGGCGGCGAGCAGTACTTC
CASHKGRAEGGEQYF
>once|TRBJ2-7|TRBV28|.|15
TGTGCCAGCAGCTCCAACTCGGCTAGCTCCTACGAGCAGTACTTC
CASSSNSASSYEQYF
>.|TRBJ2-7|TRBV11-2|.|11
TGTGCCAGCAGTCTCAGGGGCGAGCAGTACTTC
CASSLRGEQYF
>.|TRBJ2-2|TRBV27|TRBD2|17
TGTGCCAGCAGCCCTCCCACTAGCGGGAGCTACACCGGGGAGCTGTTTTTT
CASSPPTSGSYTGELFF
>.|TRBJ2-3|TRBV5-1|TRBD2|16
TGCGCCAGCAGCTGGACTAGCGGGAGAGTCCCAGATACGCAGTATTTT
CASSWTSGRVPDTQYF
>.|TRBJ1-2|TRBV19|.|11
TGTGCCAGTAGTATAGGCCGGATCTACACCTTC
CASSIGRIYTF
>.|TRBJ2-7|TRBV7-9|.|13
TGTGCCAGCAGCCCAGGGGGGCCGAGGGAGCAGTACTTC
CASSPGGPREQYF
>.|TRBJ2-7|TRBV5-1|TRBD1|14
TGCGCCAGCAGGGGGGCAGGGGGCCCCTACGAGCAGTACTTC
CASRGAGGPYEQYF
>.|TRBJ2-7|TRBV7-9|.|13
TGTGCCAGCAGCTCACCAGAGACCTACGAGCAGTACTTC
CASSSPETYEQYF
>.|TRBJ1-1|TRBV6-5|TRBD1|12
TGTGCCTCGCAGGGGGGGCCCACTGAAGCTTTCTTT
CASQGGPTEAFF